Listed below are T cell receptor beta chains from one sample, sequenced in a study of blood T cell repertoires in COVID-19. Only in-frame clones appear in the TCRdb table, and some are missing; sequencing was by immunoSEQ multiplex PCR. The sample yields 180,000 or so clones, approximately 88% seen once. The sample comprised peripheral blood. Source of these receptors: a woman aged 25 to 45 with acute or convalescent COVID-19. Both conserved end residues are part of each CDR3. D genes are given only for firm matches. The listing skips clone size in some rows; elsewhere it reads once, few, many or a size class.

J gene | V gene | D gene | clone size | CDR3 protein | CDR3 DNA
TRBJ1-1 | TRBV21-1 | . | . | CASSPRTENTEAFF | TGTGCCAGCAGCCCGAGGACAGAGAACACTGAAGCTTTCTTT
TRBJ2-1 | TRBV28 | . | . | CASMTLGSYNEQFF | TGTGCCAGCATGACACTAGGCTCCTACAATGAGCAGTTCTTC
TRBJ1-1 | TRBV7-9 | . | . | CASSSEGPTFF | TGTGCCAGCAGCTCGGAGGGCCCGACGTTCTTT
TRBJ2-3 | TRBV11-2 | . | . | CASRHSSTDTQYF | TGTGCCAGCAGACACAGTAGCACAGATACGCAGTATTTT
TRBJ2-7 | TRBV3-1/TRBV3-2 | TRBD1 | . | CASSQMGQGDAPYEQYF | TGTGCCAGCAGCCAAATGGGACAGGGGGACGCGCCCTACGAGCAGTACTTC
TRBJ2-2 | TRBV3-1/TRBV3-2 | TRBD2 | . | CASSLFREAEELFF | TGTGCCAGCAGCCTCTTCCGGGAGGCCGAGGAGCTGTTTTTT
TRBJ1-2 | TRBV18 | TRBD1 | . | CASSPLSVTGGANYGYTF | TGTGCCAGCTCACCATTGTCTGTGACAGGGGGCGCGAACTATGGCTACACCTTC
TRBJ2-3 | TRBV12-3/TRBV12-4 | . | . | CASSLMGGLNF | TGTGCCAGCAGTTTGATGGGAGGCTTGAATTTT
TRBJ2-1 | TRBV11-3 | TRBD1 | once | CASSLDGQGGYYEQFF | TGTGCCAGCAGCTTAGATGGACAGGGAGGCTACTATGAGCAGTTCTTC
TRBJ1-5 | TRBV28 | . | . | CASTPGGQIWQPQHF | TGTGCCAGCACCCCCGGAGGACAGATTTGGCAGCCCCAGCATTTT
TRBJ2-5 | TRBV15 | TRBD1 | . | CATSNRQGETQYF | TGTGCCACCAGCAATAGACAGGGCGAGACCCAGTACTTC
TRBJ2-7 | TRBV5-4 | . | few | CASSFGRDGYEQYF | TGTGCCAGCAGCTTCGGCCGGGATGGCTACGAGCAGTACTTC
TRBJ2-1 | TRBV10-3 | TRBD2 | . | CAISVSSGHYNEQFF | TGTGCCATCAGTGTTTCTAGCGGGCATTACAATGAGCAGTTCTTC
TRBJ2-1 | TRBV7-9 | TRBD1 | many | CASSLQDRGGEQFF | TGTGCCAGCAGCCTTCAGGACAGGGGCGGTGAGCAGTTCTTC
TRBJ1-1 | TRBV27 | TRBD1 | . | CASSFRDRSGLTEAFF | TGTGCCAGCAGTTTCCGGGACAGGTCAGGTCTCACTGAAGCTTTCTTT
TRBJ2-1 | TRBV29-1 | TRBD2 | . | CSRGDNEQFF | TGCAGTCGGGGGGACAATGAGCAGTTCTTC
TRBJ2-3 | TRBV20-1 | . | once | CSASVPGRDTQYF | TGCAGTGCTAGTGTGCCCGGGAGAGATACGCAGTATTTT
TRBJ2-1 | TRBV18 | TRBD2 | . | CASSPKSLAGGFF | TGTGCCAGCTCACCAAAGAGCCTAGCGGGAGGGTTCTTC
TRBJ2-5 | TRBV5-1 | . | once | CASSFGLASETQYF | TGCGCCAGCAGCTTCGGCCTAGCGTCGGAGACCCAGTACTTC
TRBJ2-5 | TRBV7-6 | . | . | CASSFQGGGSKETQYF | TGTGCCAGCAGCTTTCAGGGGGGTGGGTCAAAGGAGACCCAGTACTTC
TRBJ2-1 | TRBV29-1 | . | once | CSAQGTYNEQFF | TGCAGCGCTCAGGGGACCTACAATGAGCAGTTCTTC
TRBJ2-1 | TRBV19 | TRBD1 | . | CASARDRVIEQFF | TGTGCCAGTGCCCGGGACAGGGTCATTGAGCAGTTCTTC
TRBJ2-3 | TRBV11-2 | . | . | CASSFAGGIADTQYF | TGTGCCAGCAGCTTTGCTGGGGGGATAGCAGATACGCAGTATTTT
TRBJ2-2 | TRBV3-1/TRBV3-2 | . | . | CASSRQPGLGELFF | TGTGCCAGCAGTCGACAGCCCGGGCTCGGGGAGCTGTTTTTT
TRBJ2-2 | TRBV9 | . | . | CASSPGGAGELFF | TGTGCCAGCAGCCCGGGGGGCGCCGGGGAGCTGTTTTTT
TRBJ2-3 | TRBV28 | TRBD1 | . | CASSWDSTSTDTQYF | TGTGCCAGCAGTTGGGACAGCACTAGCACAGATACGCAGTATTTT
TRBJ1-1 | TRBV7-8 | . | . | CASSVDRNSEAFF | TGTGCCAGCAGCGTGGACAGAAATTCTGAAGCTTTCTTT
TRBJ1-2 | TRBV6-5 | . | . | CASNWGQTGNYGYTF | TGTGCCAGCAATTGGGGTCAAACAGGGAACTATGGCTACACCTTC
TRBJ1-3 | TRBV2 | TRBD1 | . | CATRQGAGNTIYF | TGTGCCACGCGACAGGGAGCAGGAAACACCATATATTTT
TRBJ1-4 | TRBV11-3 | . | . | CASSTRQASTNEKLFF | TGTGCCAGCAGCACTAGACAGGCCTCAACTAATGAAAAACTGTTTTTT
TRBJ1-5 | TRBV12-3/TRBV12-4 | . | . | CASRGTTNQPQHF | TGTGCCAGCAGGGGGACAACCAATCAGCCCCAGCATTTT
TRBJ2-5 | TRBV24-1 | TRBD1 | . | CATGDRGRGETQYF | TGTGCCACCGGCGACAGGGGGCGCGGAGAGACCCAGTACTTC
TRBJ1-3 | TRBV6-1 | . | . | CASSYSGNTIYF | TGTGCCAGCAGTTACTCTGGAAACACCATATATTTT
TRBJ2-3 | TRBV5-1 | . | . | CASNLATSTDTQYF | TGCGCCAGCAATCTCGCTACTAGCACAGATACGCAGTATTTT
TRBJ1-1 | TRBV25-1 | . | . | CASSSLTGTTLEAFF | TGTGCCAGCAGTTCCCTGACAGGAACTACATTAGAAGCTTTCTTT
TRBJ1-2 | TRBV28 | . | . | CASSPPGVGRLYGYTF | TGTGCCAGCAGTCCCCCGGGGGTGGGACGGCTTTATGGCTACACCTTC
TRBJ1-5 | TRBV2 | . | . | CASSEEAGWNQPQHF | TGTGCCAGCAGTGAAGAGGCGGGATGGAATCAGCCCCAGCATTTT
TRBJ2-7 | TRBV6-5 | . | . | CASSYQDGYYEQYF | TGTGCCAGCAGTTACCAAGACGGGTACTACGAGCAGTACTTC
TRBJ2-2 | TRBV6-5 | TRBD2 | . | CASTSGTSGTGELFF | TGTGCCAGCACTAGCGGGACTAGCGGGACCGGGGAGCTGTTTTTT
TRBJ2-1 | TRBV10-3 | . | . | CAISERNEQFF | TGTGCCATCAGTGAGCGTAATGAGCAGTTCTTC
TRBJ2-2 | TRBV5-1 | . | . | CASSPLGIANTGELFF | TGCGCCAGCAGCCCTCTGGGCATCGCGAACACCGGGGAGCTGTTTTTT
TRBJ1-5 | TRBV3-1/TRBV3-2 | TRBD1 | . | CASSRGQGKANNQPQHF | TGTGCCAGCAGCCGCGGACAGGGAAAGGCTAATAATCAGCCCCAGCATTTT
TRBJ2-7 | TRBV28 | . | . | CASSPLYEQYF | TGTGCCAGCAGCCCATTGTACGAGCAGTACTTC
TRBJ1-1 | TRBV9 | . | . | CASSVRGGGTEAFF | TGTGCCAGCAGCGTGAGGGGCGGGGGCACTGAAGCTTTCTTT
TRBJ1-3 | TRBV5-4 | . | . | CASGWAGPGNTIYF | TGTGCCAGCGGTTGGGCAGGGCCTGGAAACACCATATATTTT
TRBJ1-2 | TRBV28 | . | . | CASSFGGYGYTF | TGTGCCAGCAGTTTCGGCGGCTATGGCTACACCTTC
TRBJ2-7 | TRBV11-1 | . | . | CASSNTREQYF | TGTGCCAGCAGCAATACTCGCGAGCAGTACTTC
TRBJ1-2 | TRBV5-1 | TRBD1 | . | CASSLGTGYGYTF | TGCGCCAGCAGCTTAGGGACAGGCTATGGCTACACCTTC
TRBJ2-3 | TRBV24-1 | TRBD2 | . | CATSDPGAGDTDTQYF | TGTGCCACCAGTGACCCCGGGGCGGGGGACACAGATACGCAGTATTTT
TRBJ2-2 | TRBV21-1 | . | few | CASSKEKESGNTGELFF | TGTGCCAGCAGCAAAGAAAAGGAAAGCGGGAACACCGGGGAGCTGTTTTTT
TRBJ2-1 | TRBV28 | TRBD2 | . | CASRSSSGRIRWEQFF | TGTGCCAGCAGGTCATCTAGCGGGAGAATACGGTGGGAGCAGTTCTTC